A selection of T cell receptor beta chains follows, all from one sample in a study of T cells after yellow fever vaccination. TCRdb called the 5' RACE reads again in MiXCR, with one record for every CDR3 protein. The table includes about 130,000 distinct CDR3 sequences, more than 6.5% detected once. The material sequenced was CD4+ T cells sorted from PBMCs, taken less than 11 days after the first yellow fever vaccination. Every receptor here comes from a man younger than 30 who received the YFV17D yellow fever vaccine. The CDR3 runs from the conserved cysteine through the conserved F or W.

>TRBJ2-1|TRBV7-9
CASSPPGPNEQFF
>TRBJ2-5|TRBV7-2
CASSPQGLAGEETQYF
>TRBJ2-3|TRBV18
CASSPPVSGGTDTQYF
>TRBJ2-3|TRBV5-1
CASSAGVSTDTQYF
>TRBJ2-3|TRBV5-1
CASGLTGITDTQYF
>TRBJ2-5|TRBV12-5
CASGYQTGPQETQYF
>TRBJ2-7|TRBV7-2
CASSPESGVHEQYF
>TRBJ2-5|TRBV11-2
CASSKTLGETQYF
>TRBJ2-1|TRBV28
CASTISRVNEQFF
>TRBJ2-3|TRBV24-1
CATSDTRGYGDTQYF
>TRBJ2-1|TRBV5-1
CASSPSGVPEQFF
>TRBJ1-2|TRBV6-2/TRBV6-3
CASSFRENYGYTF
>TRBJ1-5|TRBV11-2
CASSLMSGGQPQHF
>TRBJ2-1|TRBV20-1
CRVTAGLFAFF
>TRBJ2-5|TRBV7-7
CASSQGQSQETQYF
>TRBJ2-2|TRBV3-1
CASSPPRESTGELFF
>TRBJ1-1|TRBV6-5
CASSYEGNTEAFF
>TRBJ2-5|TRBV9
CASSVGTGGGTQYF
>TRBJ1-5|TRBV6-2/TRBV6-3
CASSGRGDNQPQHF
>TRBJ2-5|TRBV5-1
CASSYLPLTGPQETQYF
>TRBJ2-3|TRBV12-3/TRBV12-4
CASEGGPADTQYF
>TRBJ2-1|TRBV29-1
CSVAQSNEQFF
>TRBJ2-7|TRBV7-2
CASSLTGLVYEQYF
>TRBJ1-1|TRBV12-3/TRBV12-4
CASRAGTGGEAFF
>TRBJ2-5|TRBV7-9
CASSFGPQETQYF
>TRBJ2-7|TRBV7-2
CASSLAGLGEQYF
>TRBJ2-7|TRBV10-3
CAISGTSGGAGSSYEQYF
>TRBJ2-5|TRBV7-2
CASSLGQFQETQYF
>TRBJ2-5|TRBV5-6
CASSPTSGGIQTQYF
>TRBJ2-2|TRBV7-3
CASSPQVGGTGELFF
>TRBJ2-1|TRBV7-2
CASSESGIEAFF
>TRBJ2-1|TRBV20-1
CSAPPWPPPSYNEQFF
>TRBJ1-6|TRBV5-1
CASSIDRGNSPLHF
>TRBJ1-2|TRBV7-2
CAIQDLNGYTF
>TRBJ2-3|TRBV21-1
CASSKETAGITDTQYF
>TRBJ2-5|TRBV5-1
CASSSSGGVQETQYF
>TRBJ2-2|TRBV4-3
CASSQEGGTGELFF
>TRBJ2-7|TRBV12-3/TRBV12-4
CASSWGGLAVSYEQYF
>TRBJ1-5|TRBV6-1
CASSQQDSNQPQQF
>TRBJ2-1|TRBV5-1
CASTLYSTSGGANEQFF
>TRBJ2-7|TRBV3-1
CASSQDSLKGRGQYF
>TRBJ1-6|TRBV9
CASSVRDRPPLHF
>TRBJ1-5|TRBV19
CATQGTPYNQPQHF